The rows below give T cell receptor beta chains drawn from one sample of a study of T cell responses to AZD1222 COVID-19 vaccine. Data came from immunoSEQ multiplex PCR; TCRdb stores just in-frame clones and leaves some out. Of 80,000 to 90,000 clones in the sample, 88% were seen once. This specimen was peripheral blood, taken on day 0 of MenACWY control vaccination. These receptor sequences come from an adult in good health. Each CDR3 is given with its conserved first and last residue. Fields, in order: D gene, J gene, clone size, V gene, CDR3 protein, CDR3 DNA. The D gene is left open where the match is weak. Clone size is given for some rows only: seen once, a few or many times, or a class if the clone is expanded.

D: NA
J: TRBJ2-1
size: NA
V: TRBV29-1
CDR3: CSVDPEQFF
DNA: TGCAGCGTTGATCCTGAGCAGTTCTTC

D: TRBD2
J: TRBJ2-3
size: NA
V: TRBV15
CDR3: CATGLGEDTQYF
DNA: TGTGCCACCGGACTAGGGGAAGATACGCAGTATTTT

D: TRBD2
J: TRBJ2-7
size: NA
V: TRBV5-1
CDR3: CASSATTSGSYEQYF
DNA: TGCGCCAGCAGCGCAACTACTAGCGGGAGCTACGAGCAGTACTTC

D: TRBD2
J: TRBJ2-1
size: NA
V: TRBV9
CDR3: CASSPRTSFLGEQFF
DNA: TGTGCCAGCAGCCCACGGACTAGTTTTCTCGGTGAGCAGTTCTTC

D: TRBD2
J: TRBJ2-7
size: NA
V: TRBV11-2
CDR3: CASSLETSDLYEQYF
DNA: TGTGCCAGCAGCTTAGAGACTAGCGACCTCTACGAGCAGTACTTC

D: NA
J: TRBJ1-1
size: once
V: TRBV7-9
CDR3: CASSEPRTATVPNTEAFF
DNA: TGTGCCAGCAGCGAACCCCGGACAGCCACCGTTCCTAACACTGAAGCTTTCTTT

D: TRBD1
J: TRBJ1-2
size: few
V: TRBV19
CDR3: CASSIDRDPFGYTF
DNA: TGTGCCAGTAGTATCGACAGGGATCCCTTTGGCTACACCTTC

D: TRBD1
J: TRBJ2-1
size: NA
V: TRBV27
CDR3: CASTPPGQGSYNEQFF
DNA: TGTGCCAGCACCCCACCGGGACAGGGGTCCTACAATGAGCAGTTCTTC

D: TRBD2
J: TRBJ2-1
size: NA
V: TRBV18
CDR3: CASSPITSGTTNEQFF
DNA: TGTGCCAGCTCACCAATAACTAGCGGTACAACAAATGAGCAGTTCTTC

D: NA
J: TRBJ1-4
size: NA
V: TRBV9
CDR3: CASSPRNEKLFF
DNA: TGTGCCAGCAGTCCTAGGAATGAAAAACTGTTTTTT